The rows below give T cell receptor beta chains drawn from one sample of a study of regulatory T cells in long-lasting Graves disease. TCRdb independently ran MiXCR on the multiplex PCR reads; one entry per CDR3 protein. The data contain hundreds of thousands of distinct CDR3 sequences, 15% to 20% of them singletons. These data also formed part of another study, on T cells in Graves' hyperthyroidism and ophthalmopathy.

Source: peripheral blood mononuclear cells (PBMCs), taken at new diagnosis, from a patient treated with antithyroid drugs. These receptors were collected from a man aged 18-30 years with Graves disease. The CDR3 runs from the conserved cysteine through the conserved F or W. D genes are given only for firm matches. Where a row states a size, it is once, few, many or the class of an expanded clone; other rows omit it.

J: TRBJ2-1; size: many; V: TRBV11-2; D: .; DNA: TGTGCCAGCAGCCCCGAACCCGGAGGGGGAAATGAGCAGTTCTTC; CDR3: CASSPEPGGGNEQFF
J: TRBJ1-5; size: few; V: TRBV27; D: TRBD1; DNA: TGTGCCAGCAGTTTCCTGAAGGGACAGGGGAATCAGCCCCAGCATTTT; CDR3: CASSFLKGQGNQPQHF
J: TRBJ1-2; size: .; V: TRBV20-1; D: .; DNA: TGCAGTTCAGTCGGGCAGGCCAACTATGGCTACACCTTC; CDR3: CSSVGQANYGYTF
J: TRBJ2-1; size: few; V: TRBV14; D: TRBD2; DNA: TGTGCCAGCAGCCCCTCGGCACTAGCGGGGAACAATGAGCAGTTCTTC; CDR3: CASSPSALAGNNEQFF
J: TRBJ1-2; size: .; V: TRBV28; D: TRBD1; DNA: TGTGCCAGCAGCCCCACGGACAGGGGTCGGAGTTATGGCTACACCTTC; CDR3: CASSPTDRGRSYGYTF
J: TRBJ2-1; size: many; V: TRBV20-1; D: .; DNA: TGCAGTGCTAGGGGGGTAGGGTTGAATGAGCAGTTCTTC; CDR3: CSARGVGLNEQFF
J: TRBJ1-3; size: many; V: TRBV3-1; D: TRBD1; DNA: TGTGCCAGCAGTCGACAGGGCTCTGGAAACACCATATATTTT; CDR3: CASSRQGSGNTIYF
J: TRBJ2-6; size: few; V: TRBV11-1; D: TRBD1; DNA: TGTGCCAGCAGCCCTAGGGACAGGGGCTTTTTTGGAACTGGGGCCAACGTCCTGACTTTC; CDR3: CASSPRDRGFFGTGANVLTF
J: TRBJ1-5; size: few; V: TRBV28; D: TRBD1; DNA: TGTGCCAGCAGCCCGACAGGGGGCATCGGCAATCAGCCCCAGCATTTT; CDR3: CASSPTGGIGNQPQHF
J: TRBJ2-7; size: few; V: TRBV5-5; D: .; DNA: TGTGCCAGCAGCCCACCGAGGCTGTACGAGCAGTACTTC; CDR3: CASSPPRLYEQYF
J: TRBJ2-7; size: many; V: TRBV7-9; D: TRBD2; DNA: TGTGCCAGCAGCTTAGTACCCGCTAGCGGACTACGCTCCTACGAGCAGTACTTC; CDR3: CASSLVPASGLRSYEQYF
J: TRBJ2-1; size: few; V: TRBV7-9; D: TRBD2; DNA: TGTGCCAGCAGCTCCCTTAGCGGGATCGACGATGAGCAGTTCTTC; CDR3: CASSSLSGIDDEQFF
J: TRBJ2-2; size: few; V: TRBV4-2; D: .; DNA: TGTGCCAGCAGCCAAGACACCGGGGAGCTGTTTTTT; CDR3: CASSQDTGELFF
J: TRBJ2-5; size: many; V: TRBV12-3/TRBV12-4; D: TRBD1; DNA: TGTGCCAGCAGTTGGGACAGGGGTCGGGAGACCCAGTACTTC; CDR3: CASSWDRGRETQYF
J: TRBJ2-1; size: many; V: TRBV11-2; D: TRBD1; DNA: TGTGCCAGCCGGGACAGGGGTTACAATGAGCAGTTCTTC; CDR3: CASRDRGYNEQFF
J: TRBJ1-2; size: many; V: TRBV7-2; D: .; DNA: TGTGCCAGCAGCTTATTGGGTTGGCAAGGTGGCTACACCTTC; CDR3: CASSLLGWQGGYTF
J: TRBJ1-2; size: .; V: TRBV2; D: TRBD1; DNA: TGTGCCAGCAGTGACAGGGGGCGCGATAACTATGGCTACACCTTC; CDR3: CASSDRGRDNYGYTF
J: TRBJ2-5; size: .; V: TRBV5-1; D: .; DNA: TGCGCCAGCAGCTTCCGGGACACCCAAGAGACCCAGTACTTC; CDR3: CASSFRDTQETQYF
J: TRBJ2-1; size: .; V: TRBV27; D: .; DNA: TGTGCCAGCAGTTCTAGCTCCTACAATGCGCAGTTCTTC; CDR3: CASSSSSYNAQFF
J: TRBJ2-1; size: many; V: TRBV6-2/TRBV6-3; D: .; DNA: TGTGCCAGCAGTGAAGGGACAACTAACCGGAATGAGCAGTTCTTC; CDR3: CASSEGTTNRNEQFF
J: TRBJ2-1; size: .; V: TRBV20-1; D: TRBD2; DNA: TGCAGTGCTAGAGATAGCGGGAGGTTCGATGAGCAGTTCTTC; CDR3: CSARDSGRFDEQFF
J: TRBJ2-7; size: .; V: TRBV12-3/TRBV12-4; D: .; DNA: TGTGCCAGCAGTTTGGCCGGGAATGTCCGCGAGCAGTACTTC; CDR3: CASSLAGNVREQYF
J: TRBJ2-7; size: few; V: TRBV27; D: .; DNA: TGTGCCAGCAAACAAGGGGCAGAAATCTCCTACGAGCAGTACTTC; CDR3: CASKQGAEISYEQYF
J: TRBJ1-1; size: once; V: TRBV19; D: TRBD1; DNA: TGTGCCGGAGTCACCGGGACAGAAAACACTGAAGCTTTCTTT; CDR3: CAGVTGTENTEAFF
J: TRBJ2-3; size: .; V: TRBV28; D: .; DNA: TGTGCCAGCAGTCGCCGGAGTAGCACAGATACGCAGTATTTT; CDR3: CASSRRSSTDTQYF
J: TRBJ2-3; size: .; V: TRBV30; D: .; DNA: TGTGCCTGGAGTGGCGACTACGGGAGCCACACAGATACGCAGTATTTT; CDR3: CAWSGDYGSHTDTQYF